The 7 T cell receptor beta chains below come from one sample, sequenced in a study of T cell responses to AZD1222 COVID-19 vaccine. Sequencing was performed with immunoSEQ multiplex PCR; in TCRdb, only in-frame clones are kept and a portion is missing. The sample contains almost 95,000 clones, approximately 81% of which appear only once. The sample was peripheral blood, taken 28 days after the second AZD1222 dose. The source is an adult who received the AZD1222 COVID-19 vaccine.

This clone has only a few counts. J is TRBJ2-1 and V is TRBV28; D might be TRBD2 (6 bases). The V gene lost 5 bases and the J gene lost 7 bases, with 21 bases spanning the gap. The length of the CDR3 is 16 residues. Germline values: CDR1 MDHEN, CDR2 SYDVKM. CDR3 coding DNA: TGTGCCAGCAGTGGGCCGGCGGGGATTGTGAGGAATGAGCAGTTCTTC. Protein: CASSGPAGIVRNEQFF.

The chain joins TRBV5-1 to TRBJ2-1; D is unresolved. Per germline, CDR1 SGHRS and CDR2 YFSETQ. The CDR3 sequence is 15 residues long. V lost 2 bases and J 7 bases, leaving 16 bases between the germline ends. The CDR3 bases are TGCGCCAGCAGCTTACTTGCGTCAATCAGGAATGAGCAGTTCTTC. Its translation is CASSLLASIRNEQFF.

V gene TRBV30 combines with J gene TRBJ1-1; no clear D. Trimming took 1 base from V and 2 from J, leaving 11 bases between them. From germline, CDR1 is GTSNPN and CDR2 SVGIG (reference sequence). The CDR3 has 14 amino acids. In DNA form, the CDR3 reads TGTGCCTGGAGTGGACGCCGGAGCAACACTGAAGCTTTCTTT. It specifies CAWSGRRSNTEAFF.

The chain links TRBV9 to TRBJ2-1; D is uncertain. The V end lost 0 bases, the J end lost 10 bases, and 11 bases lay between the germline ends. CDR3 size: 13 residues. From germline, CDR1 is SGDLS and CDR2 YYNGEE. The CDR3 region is CASSVVVGGEQFF. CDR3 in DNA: TGTGCCAGCAGCGTAGTTGTGGGTGGCGAGCAGTTCTTC.

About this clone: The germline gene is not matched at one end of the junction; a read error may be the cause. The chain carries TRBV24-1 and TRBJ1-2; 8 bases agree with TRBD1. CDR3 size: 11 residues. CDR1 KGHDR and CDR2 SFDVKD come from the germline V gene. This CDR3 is CATSERRGRLF. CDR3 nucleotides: TGTGCCACCAGTGAGCGCAGGGGGCGCTTATTC.

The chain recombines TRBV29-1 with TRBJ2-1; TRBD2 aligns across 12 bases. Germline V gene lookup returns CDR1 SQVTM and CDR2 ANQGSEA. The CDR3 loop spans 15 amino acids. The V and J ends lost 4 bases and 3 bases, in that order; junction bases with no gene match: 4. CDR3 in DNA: TGCAGCGTTGGAATGACTAGCGGGGGCTACAATGAGCAGTTCTTC. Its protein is CSVGMTSGGYNEQFF.

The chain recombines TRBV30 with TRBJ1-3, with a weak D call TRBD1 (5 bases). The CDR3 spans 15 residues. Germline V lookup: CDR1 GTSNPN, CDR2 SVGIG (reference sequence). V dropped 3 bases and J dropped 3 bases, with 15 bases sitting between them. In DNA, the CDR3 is TGTGCCTGGAGCCGCGGGGCAGTACTTGGAAACACCATATATTTT. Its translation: CAWSRGAVLGNTIYF. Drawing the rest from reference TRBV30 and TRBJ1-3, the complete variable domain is SQTIHQWPATLVQPVGSPLSLECTVEGTSNPNLYWYRQAAGRGLQLLFYSVGIGQISSEVPQNLSASRPQDRQFILSSKKLLLSDSGFYLCAWSRGAVLGNTIYFGEGSWLTVV.